Listed below are T cell receptor beta chains from one sample, sequenced in a study of Graves' ophthalmopathy and Graves' hyperthyroidism. MiXCR, run by TCRdb on the multiplex PCR reads, gives a single entry per CDR3 protein. The sample includes about 740,000 distinct CDR3 sequences, 35% to 50% of them seen just once. The sample taken for sequencing was peripheral blood. These receptors originate from an adult man with Graves' ophthalmopathy. The CDR3 runs from the conserved cysteine through the conserved F or W. The order of the fields is V gene, D gene, clone size, J gene, CDR3 protein, CDR3 DNA. The D gene is left open where the match is weak. Size values are once, few and many counts, or a class for expanded clones, and some rows have none.

TRBV7-2,NA,few,TRBJ2-5,CASSLEGGAETQYF,TGTGCCAGCAGCTTAGAGGGGGGGGCAGAGACCCAGTACTTC
TRBV20-1,NA,NA,TRBJ2-5,CSASNGGAAEETQYF,TGCAGTGCCTCCAATGGTGGCGCGGCTGAGGAGACCCAGTACTTC
TRBV10-3,TRBD1,once,TRBJ2-7,CAISGRTGNYEQYF,TGTGCCATCAGTGGAAGGACAGGCAACTACGAGCAGTACTTC
TRBV7-2,TRBD1,few,TRBJ2-7,CASRGQGSIEQYF,TGTGCCAGCAGAGGACAGGGGAGCATTGAGCAGTACTTC
TRBV25-1,NA,many,TRBJ1-1,CASSDRARNTEAFF,TGTGCCAGCAGTGACCGTGCCCGGAACACTGAAGCTTTCTTT
TRBV7-9,NA,many,TRBJ2-5,CASTEKGPAGVETQYF,TGTGCCAGCACCGAGAAGGGGCCAGCTGGGGTAGAGACCCAGTACTTC
TRBV7-3,NA,many,TRBJ2-7,CASSLSVGSGYEQYF,TGTGCCAGCAGCTTAAGTGTCGGCAGCGGCTACGAGCAGTACTTC
TRBV7-9,TRBD1,NA,TRBJ1-3,CASSLGTGNSGNTIYF,TGTGCCAGCAGCTTAGGGACAGGAAACTCTGGAAACACCATATATTTT
TRBV19,NA,NA,TRBJ2-1,CASSTSLYNEQFF,TGTGCCAGTAGTACAAGCCTCTACAATGAGCAGTTCTTC
TRBV20-1,NA,NA,TRBJ1-2,CSVQQTYGYTF,TGCAGTGTACAGCAGACCTATGGCTACACCTTC
TRBV5-1,NA,NA,TRBJ2-7,CASSFLARSAYEQYF,TGCGCCAGCAGCTTTCTAGCGCGATCTGCCTACGAGCAGTACTTC
TRBV7-2,TRBD1,once,TRBJ1-4,CASSIGTGVVGSNEKLFF,TGCGCCAGCAGCATCGGGACAGGGGTTGTCGGGAGTAATGAAAAACTGTTTTTT
TRBV7-9,NA,few,TRBJ2-5,CARYLGRRQETQYF,TGTGCCCGCTACCTAGGACGCCGCCAAGAGACCCAGTACTTC
TRBV5-4,NA,NA,TRBJ2-3,CASSLVQNPDTQYF,TGTGCCAGCAGCTTGGTTCAAAACCCAGATACGCAGTATTTT
TRBV20-1,NA,NA,TRBJ2-5,CSAGQPLAETQYF,TGCAGTGCCGGACAGCCCCTGGCGGAGACCCAGTACTTC
TRBV11-2,NA,few,TRBJ2-7,CASSLAFVPNEQYF,TGTGCCAGCAGCTTAGCGTTTGTACCTAACGAGCAGTACTTC
TRBV19,NA,many,TRBJ1-2,CASSLNRVGYTF,TGTGCCAGCAGTCTGAACAGGGTTGGCTACACCTTC
TRBV29-1,NA,NA,TRBJ2-5,CSVESTVQETQYF,TGCAGCGTTGAAAGCACGGTTCAAGAGACCCAGTACTTC
TRBV3-1,NA,few,TRBJ2-7,CASSQEPSEQYF,TGTGCCAGCAGCCAAGAGCCTAGCGAGCAGTACTTC
TRBV7-9,TRBD2,NA,TRBJ2-7,CASSSTSGSISYEQYF,TGCGCCAGCAGCTCTACTAGCGGGAGTATTTCCTACGAGCAGTACTTC
TRBV2,TRBD1,NA,TRBJ2-3,CASSVLRTGGGDTQYF,TGTGCCAGCAGTGTTCTCAGAACAGGGGGCGGAGATACGCAGTATTTT
TRBV4-1,NA,few,TRBJ2-5,CASSGEEGRETQYF,TGCGCCAGCAGCGGAGAAGAGGGCAGGGAGACCCAGTACTTC
TRBV12-3/TRBV12-4,TRBD1,NA,TRBJ2-7,CASGRDRGYEQYF,TGTGCCAGCGGGCGGGACAGGGGTTACGAGCAGTACTTC
TRBV2,NA,NA,TRBJ1-5,CASSYLRGGSENQPQHF,TGTGCCAGCAGTTACCTAAGGGGTGGCAGCGAGAATCAGCCCCAGCATTTT
TRBV7-2,TRBD2,NA,TRBJ2-2,CASSPRTSGTGAGELFF,TGTGCCAGCAGCCCCCGGACTAGCGGGACAGGGGCCGGGGAGCTGTTTTTT
TRBV5-1,NA,once,TRBJ2-7,CASCSGQSYDQYF,TGTGCCAGCTGCTCGGGACAATCCTACGACCAGTACTTC
TRBV4-3,NA,NA,TRBJ1-6,CASSQGEGRERSPLHF,TGCGCCAGCAGCCAAGGAGAGGGCAGGGAAAGGTCACCCCTCCACTTT
TRBV7-2,NA,NA,TRBJ1-6,CASSSTDRNSPLHF,TGTGCCAGCAGCTCGACTGACAGAAATTCACCCCTCCACTTT
TRBV9,TRBD1,many,TRBJ1-5,CASSADRADQPQHF,TGTGCCAGCAGCGCGGACAGGGCCGATCAGCCCCAGCATTTT
TRBV9,TRBD1,NA,TRBJ1-4,CASSEGDRGEKLFF,TGTGCCAGCAGCGAAGGAGACAGGGGAGAAAAACTGTTTTTT
TRBV25-1,NA,NA,TRBJ1-3,CASSATGYSGNTIYF,TGTGCCAGCAGTGCTACAGGGTACTCTGGAAACACCATATATTTT
TRBV29-1,TRBD2,NA,TRBJ2-5,CSVPSGGLGQETQYF,TGCAGCGTCCCTAGCGGGGGCCTGGGGCAAGAGACCCAGTACTTC
TRBV5-1,NA,NA,TRBJ1-4,CASSSTPGTNEKLFF,TGCGCCAGCAGCTCGACCCCAGGAACTAATGAAAAACTGTTTTTT
TRBV29-1,NA,NA,TRBJ1-1,CSVGGGAFF,TGCAGCGTTGGGGGGGGGGCTTTCTTT
TRBV19,NA,NA,TRBJ2-6,CASSIEVTGVSSGANVLTF,TGTGCCAGTAGTATAGAAGTCACGGGGGTTAGCTCTGGGGCCAACGTCCTGACTTTC
TRBV9,NA,NA,TRBJ1-6,CASSTSGTHAPLHF,TGTGCCAGCAGCACATCCGGGACGCACGCACCCCTCCACTTT
TRBV19,NA,NA,TRBJ2-7,CASSMGTVYEQYF,TGTGCCAGTAGTATGGGTACTGTCTACGAGCAGTACTTC